The text below deals with one T cell receptor (beta chain). Its antigen remains unknown. These data originate in a study of T cell responses to AZD1222 COVID-19 vaccine. Study-wide points: Among vaccine-associated CD4 TCRs, coverage spanned spike, with dominance at 160-218 and 743-854. No repertoire was sampled before or during the peak T cell response, only after it. Spike-specific TCR breadth and depth grew following two AZD1222 doses.

The method was immunoSEQ multiplex PCR; TCRdb's version includes in-frame clones alone and lacks a portion of them. This sample yields about 93,000 clones, of which roughly nine tenths are seen a single time; approximately 2.6% belongs to the top ten. With 1 base removed from V and 6 bases from J, the gap between germline ends came to 6 bases. Germline V gene lookup returns CDR1 LGHNA and CDR2 YNFKEQ. The CDR3 consists of 12 residues. The sequence was obtained from an adult in good health. The sequenced sample was peripheral blood, obtained on day 0 of MenACWY control vaccination. This chain connects TRBV4-2 to TRBJ1-2; D remains ambiguous. This CDR3 is CASSQVRDGYTF. The CDR3 DNA sequence: TGTGCCAGCAGCCAAGTTCGGGATGGCTACACCTTC.